The rows below give T cell receptor beta chains drawn from one sample of a study of T cells in Graves' hyperthyroidism and ophthalmopathy. MiXCR, applied by TCRdb to the multiplex PCR reads, yields one record per CDR3 protein. The sample yields over 500,000 distinct CDR3 sequences, over 45% seen once. Input material: peripheral blood or thyroid tissue (not recorded which). The receptors come from an adult woman with Graves' disease, either hyperthyroidism or ophthalmopathy (not recorded which). The CDR3 runs from the conserved cysteine through the conserved F or W. The D gene is left open where the match is weak. Some rows have no size entry. The others give once, few or many, or a class for an expanded clone.

NA | TRBJ2-3 | TRBV7-8 | 15 | NA | CASARRRVGTDTQYF | TGTGCCAGCGCCCGGCGCAGGGTCGGCACAGATACGCAGTATTTT
TRBD1 | TRBJ1-4 | TRBV29-1 | 13 | NA | CSAQTGRNEKLFF | TGCAGCGCCCAGACAGGGAGGAATGAAAAACTGTTTTTT
NA | TRBJ1-5 | TRBV7-2 | 15 | NA | CASSLKGSSNQPQHF | TGTGCCAGCAGCTTAAAGGGTTCCAGCAATCAGCCCCAGCATTTT
NA | TRBJ2-5 | TRBV9 | 15 | many | CASSVFTNGQEAQYF | TGTGCCAGCAGCGTATTCACTAATGGTCAAGAGGCCCAGTACTTC
TRBD2 | TRBJ2-5 | TRBV10-3 | 14 | NA | CAIILAASQETQYF | TGTGCCATCATACTAGCGGCTTCCCAAGAGACCCAGTACTTC
NA | TRBJ1-2 | TRBV6-1 | 12 | many | CASSPANYGYTF | TGTGCCAGCTCCCCCGCAAACTATGGCTACACCTTC
TRBD1 | TRBJ1-5 | TRBV12-3/TRBV12-4 | 15 | NA | CASSYRGTVPMAQHF | TGTGCCAGCAGTTACCGGGGGACAGTCCCGATGGCCCAGCATTTT
NA | TRBJ2-7 | TRBV29-1 | 13 | NA | CSSLRGSSYEQYF | TGCAGCAGTTTAAGGGGCAGCTCCTACGAGCAGTACTTC
NA | TRBJ2-2 | TRBV4-3 | 16 | many | CASSAWGRVNTGELFF | TGCGCCAGCAGCGCGTGGGGGCGGGTTAACACCGGGGAGCTGTTTTTT
NA | TRBJ2-2 | TRBV19 | 15 | NA | CASSSCLANTGELFF | TGTGCCAGTAGTAGCTGTCTAGCAAACACCGGGGAGCTGTTTTTT
NA | TRBJ2-7 | TRBV12-3/TRBV12-4 | 13 | few | CASSLSSPNEQYF | TGTGCCAGCAGTTTATCCTCTCCTAACGAGCAGTACTTC
NA | TRBJ2-2 | TRBV10-3 | 12 | many | CAIKQVTGELFF | TGTGCCATCAAGCAGGTCACCGGGGAGCTGTTTTTT
NA | TRBJ1-1 | TRBV20-1 | 13 | many | CSAHGGVGTEAFF | TGCAGTGCCCATGGGGGGGTCGGCACTGAAGCTTTCTTT
NA | TRBJ1-3 | TRBV10-3 | 15 | NA | CAISEDGQGRGTIYF | TGTGCCATCAGTGAGGACGGGCAGGGACGAGGCACCATATATTTT
NA | TRBJ1-1 | TRBV29-1 | 14 | NA | CSVGAGVRNTEAFF | TGCAGCGTTGGAGCGGGGGTTCGAAACACTGAAGCTTTCTTT